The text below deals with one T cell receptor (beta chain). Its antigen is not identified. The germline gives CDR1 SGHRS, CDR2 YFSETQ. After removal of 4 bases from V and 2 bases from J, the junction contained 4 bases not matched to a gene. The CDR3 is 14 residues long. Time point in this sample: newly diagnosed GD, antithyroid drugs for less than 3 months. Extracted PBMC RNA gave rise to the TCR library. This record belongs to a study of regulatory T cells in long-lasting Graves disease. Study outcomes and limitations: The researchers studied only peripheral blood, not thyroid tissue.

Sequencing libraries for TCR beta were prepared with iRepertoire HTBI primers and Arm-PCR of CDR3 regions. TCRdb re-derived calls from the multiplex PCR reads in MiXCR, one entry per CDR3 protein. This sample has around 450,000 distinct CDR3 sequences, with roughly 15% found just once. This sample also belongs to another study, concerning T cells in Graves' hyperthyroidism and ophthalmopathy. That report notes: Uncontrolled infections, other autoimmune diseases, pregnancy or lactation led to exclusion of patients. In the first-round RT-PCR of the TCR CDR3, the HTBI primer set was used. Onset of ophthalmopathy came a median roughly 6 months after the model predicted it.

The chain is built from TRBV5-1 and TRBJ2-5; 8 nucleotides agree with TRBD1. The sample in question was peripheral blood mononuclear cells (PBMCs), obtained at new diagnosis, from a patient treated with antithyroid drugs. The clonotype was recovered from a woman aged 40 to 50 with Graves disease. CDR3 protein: CASSGGQGQETQYF. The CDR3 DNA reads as TGCGCCAGCAGCGGAGGACAGGGACAAGAGACCCAGTACTTC.